Listed here is a single T cell receptor beta chain. In its sample, this clone was seen a few times. Its antigen remains unidentified. At one end, the junction sequence differs from germline, possibly due to a read error. CDR1 and CDR2 were assigned from the germline V gene as MNHEY and SVGAGI. From the cysteine up to the phenylalanine, the CDR3 has a length of 13 residues. Only the CDR3 DNA is retained, 39 bases long and in frame from the first base. The sample is drawn from a study of early stage breast cancer tumors (dated by TCRdb to between 2016 and 2019). Concerning the study at large: Of the approximately 15 invasive breast tumors, about a dozen were found to be estrogen receptor-positive, progesterone receptor-positive and HER2-negative. About 70% of the 12 ER+/PR+/HER2- tumors were invasive ductal carcinomas, while the other four were invasive lobular carcinomas. On average, each sample got about 10-fold read coverage. Across all samples, 2.5 million to 3 million templates representing roughly 1 million unique clonotypes were detected. Broad study findings and their caveats: Enriched TCRB sequences shared across patients were mostly commonly generated sequences, unlikely to play an important role in the tumor microenvironment. The small cohort size prevented analysis by tumor subtype. Repertoires from blood and normal breast were more alike than repertoires from blood and tumor, and in about 90% of the 16 patients, comparing each tissue with blood separated tumor from normal. Compared with adjacent normal breast tissue, tumors had about 2.5-fold higher T cell density and higher clonality. Chain pairing and functional markers such as CD4, CD8 and FOXP3 were not captured by bulk genomic DNA sequencing of unsorted cells.

About 19-50 mg of tumor tissue was diced and typically yielded more than 2.5 ug of DNA. The study profiled bulk TCR beta-chain repertoires in matched peripheral blood, tumor and adjacent normal breast tissue taken from some 15 patients with early-stage breast cancer. Following resection, visually identified tumor tissue was excised and transferred into prechilled RNAlater. Tumor tissue (20-50 mg) was diced and homogenized in RLTplus buffer with beta-mercaptoethanol and antifoaming agent using a TissueLyser II. Genomic DNA was extracted with the Qiagen AllPrep DNA/RNA Mini kit. Two independent genomic DNA replicates were amplified for each sample, with around 0.5 ug used for blood and about 1.5 ug for tumor or normal breast. Following the manufacturer's instructions, the ImmunoSeq Intro kit was used to carry out TCRB sequencing on genomic DNA. For absolute quantification, the approximately 30-cycle multiplex PCR included proprietary primers along with spike-in control sequences. An 87-bp fragment spanning the CDR3 and flanking V and J genes was sequenced with single-end 150-bp reads. Each lane of an Illumina MiSeq using version 3.0 chemistry carried seven multiplexed samples, with two replicates per sample. In the original analysis: The vendor's proprietary pipeline processed the raw data and merged both replicates into a single result for each sample. A clonotype was defined as productive rearrangements that share the same V-gene family, CDR3 amino acid sequence and J-gene segment. Clonality was computed as 1 minus the normalized Shannon entropy (Pielou evenness) of TCRB abundances. To estimate T cell density, the total number of templates was divided by the input cell count, which was inferred from how much DNA went in. Recon with default parameters was used to estimate total repertoire diversity and clonality. A clonotype counted as tumor-enriched if its abundance in tumor exceeded 0.1% and was at least 32-fold higher than its abundance in normal breast. The clones in this table, taken by TCRdb from immuneACCESS, are in-frame only. Not every clone is retained; where verified, under half of the shortfall comes from an unresolved V gene, and the cause of the rest is unknown. The DNA gave D and trimming, while V, J and clone size come from that table. Within this sample are 25,000 to 35,000 clones, with about three fifths of them counted one time only. The top ten clonotypes cover approximately 8% of the sample.

The sequenced sample consisted of breast tumor tissue. The V gene is TRBV6-5 and the J gene is TRBJ2-7; 9 bases in the junction line up with TRBD1. The sequence came from a person aged 45 to 59 with breast cancer. The base sequence is TGTGCCAGCAGTTACTCGACCCGGGACAGGGTGAACTTC. The resulting protein is CASSYSTRDRVNF.